The TCR beta chain under discussion was sequenced for a study of T cell clonotyping in hematopoietic cell transplantation. Sequencing used immunoSEQ multiplex PCR; TCRdb keeps in-frame clones, though not all of them. The sample records some 9,300 clones, approximately 51% being singletons. Study-level points and caveats: Cells were unsorted, so CD4 and CD8 contributions were not separated. Recipient TCR diversity dropped after transplant; expanded clonotypes rose from day 30 to 180.

Concerning this clone: The target antigen is unknown.

This TCR was sampled from a female patient aged 50 to 60 who had an allogeneic stem cell transplant from an unrelated donor, so the T cells may come from the graft donor. Some clones in this sample may be carry-over from other donors' samples. Sequences were derived from peripheral blood mononuclear cells, sampled 100 days after allogeneic stem cell transplant.

The CDR3 nucleotides are TGTGCCAGCAGTGACAGGGGCAACGAAAAACTGTTTTTT. Its protein is CASSDRGNEKLFF. The chain links TRBV25-1 to TRBJ1-4; a weak D match, TRBD1 (6 bases). Germline V gene lookup returns CDR1 MGHDK and CDR2 SYGVNS. The ends were cut back, 3 bases at V and 8 bases at J, with 10 bases in the middle. There are 13 residues in the CDR3.